This T cell receptor (beta chain) was obtained from a study of post-analysis software for immune sequencing data (dated by TCRdb to the mid-2010s). Concerning the study at large: The recorded disease courses included relapsing-remitting, secondary progressive and progressive-relapsing multiple sclerosis, and some patients had no subtype annotation. The multiple sclerosis patient repertoires were compared with some twelve previously published healthy control repertoires from donors aged about 6 to 26 years. A subset of samples was prepared in parallel using single-end sample barcoding, then pooled and co-amplified after Illumina adapter ligation.

This clonotype has a handful of counts. No cognate antigen has been identified for it. The sample holds no much larger clone one base away, and base qualities are not on file. Receptors were amplified or captured by PCR. The data were produced on an Illumina HiSeq 2500. To reduce PCR and sequencing biases, unique molecular identifiers were built into the TCR beta cDNA libraries. Every 1 to 10 million input T cells yielded roughly 0.5 million cDNA molecules, meaning each molecule approximated one T cell. The same protocol used for the earlier healthy control dataset was applied to prepare and sequence the patient libraries. Within a given batch, samples were prepared together, multiplexed and sequenced on the same HiSeq lane. Per the original workflow: MIGEC was used to process the raw barcoded reads, and molecular identifier groups with only a single read were discarded before consensus assembly and CDR3 extraction. VDJtools was used for post-analysis of the clonotype tables, with diversity normalized by down-sampling every dataset to the smallest sample size. To correct batch-related cross-sample contamination, repertoire overlap clustering matched CDR3 amino acid sequences but not nucleotide sequences. The public reads were run again by TCRdb, first through fastp at Q25 and then through MiXCR, and only productive beta chains were kept. Every distinct CDR3 protein forms one entry, paired with its most common genes and DNA. The V and J calls were not made by the authors but by TCRdb's processing. Here the sample has roughly 160,000 distinct CDR3 sequences; 30% to 45% occur a single time. Of the sample, 28% falls within the top ten clones.

The sample's time point label, in plain terms: second blood draw from one MS patient after hematopoietic stem cell transplantation. To demonstrate the VDJtools post-analysis software, TCR beta repertoires were profiled from the peripheral blood of about 13 young patients with multiple sclerosis. The patients with multiple sclerosis were children and adolescents between about 6 and 17 years of age. The junction carries 20 bases between V and J, which are trimmed by 5 bases and 9 bases respectively. Including cysteine and phenylalanine, the CDR3 has 14 amino acids. CDR3 DNA is the only sequence kept; it has 42 bases, read in frame from the first base. The germline V gene (reference sequence) gives CDR1 as DFQATT and CDR2 as SNEGSKA. Beyond this particular receptor, the publication reports: Significantly higher frequencies in patients than in controls were found for five or six TRBV segments, including TRBV5-6, TRBV5-1 and TRBV20-1. Significantly lower normalized Chao1 diversity was found in multiple sclerosis patients than in controls, suggesting substantial peripheral T-cell clonal expansion. Direct clustering with F measure revealed strong co-clustering of samples prepared in the same batch, which led to a batch-effect correction. The control group was slightly older than the multiple sclerosis patient group.

Sequencing was performed on blood, taken after autologous hematopoietic stem cell transplantation. The sequence links TRBV20-1 to TRBJ1-5; the D gene cannot be resolved reliably. The clonotype originates from a girl between 5 and 17 years old with multiple sclerosis. Donor details come from another sample of the same person, matched by shared clones. The nucleotides are TGCAGTGCTGGCAGAGGCGGAGGAGCGGGGCCCCAGCATTTT. Its coded protein is CSAGRGGGAGPQHF.